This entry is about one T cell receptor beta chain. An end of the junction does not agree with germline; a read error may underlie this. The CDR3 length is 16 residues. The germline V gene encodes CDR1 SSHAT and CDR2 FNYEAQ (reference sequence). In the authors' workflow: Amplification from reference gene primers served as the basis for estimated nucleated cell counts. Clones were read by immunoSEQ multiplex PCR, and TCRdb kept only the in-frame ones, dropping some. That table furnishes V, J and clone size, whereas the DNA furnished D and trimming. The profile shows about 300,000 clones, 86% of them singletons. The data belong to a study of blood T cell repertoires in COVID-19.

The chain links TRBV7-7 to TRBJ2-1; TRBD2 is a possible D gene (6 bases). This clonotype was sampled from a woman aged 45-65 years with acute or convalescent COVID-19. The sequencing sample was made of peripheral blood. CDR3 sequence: CASSLGRGGAADEQFF. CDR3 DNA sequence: TGTGCTAGCAGCTTAGGGCGGGGAGGAGCAGCGGATGAGCAGTTCTTC.